The 18 T cell receptor beta chains listed next were all sequenced from one sample in a study of blood T cell repertoires in COVID-19. The repertoire was sequenced with immunoSEQ multiplex PCR; TCRdb's copy has only in-frame clones and lacks some. Among some 370,000 clones listed, around 86% were seen once. Sequencing was performed on PBMCs or T cells enriched from blood (not recorded which). These receptors all stem from a woman aged 45-65 years who had recovered from COVID-19.

The chain links TRBV5-5 to TRBJ1-2; no definite D call. With 4 bases removed from V and 8 bases from J, the gap between germline ends came to 15 bases. From germline, CDR1 is SGHKS and CDR2 YYEKEE (reference sequence). This CDR3 comprises 13 residues. CDR3: CASSLGPLRGYTF. In DNA, the CDR3 is TGTGCCAGCAGCCTGGGTCCTCTGAGAGGCTACACCTTC.

This clone was observed a single time. J is TRBJ1-4 and V is TRBV19; 9 bases match TRBD1. Germline CDR1 and CDR2: LNHDA and SQIVND (reference sequence). The trim removed 4 bases at V and 13 bases at J, leaving 13 bases unmatched. The CDR3 loop spans 15 amino acids. The CDR3 reads CASSTSRDRVRGLFF. In nucleotides, the CDR3 is TGTGCCAGTAGTACGTCCCGGGACAGGGTCCGGGGACTGTTTTTT.

The chain uses TRBV30 and TRBJ1-3, with D possibly matching TRBD1 (6 bases). Germline V lookup: CDR1 GTSNPN, CDR2 SVGIG (reference sequence). The CDR3 extends over 16 amino acids. The V and J ends lost 4 bases and 0 bases respectively, with 16 bases between them. CDR3 protein: CAWTQNRASSGNTIYF. In nucleotides, the CDR3 is TGTGCCTGGACCCAAAACAGGGCTAGCTCTGGAAACACCATATATTTT.

The rearrangement uses TRBV10-1 and TRBJ1-1; possible D gene TRBD1, 5 bases. CDR1 is WNHNN and CDR2 is SYGVQD in the germline V gene (reference sequence). The CDR3 length is 14 residues. The V gene lost 2 bases and the J gene lost 3 bases, with 10 bases spanning the gap. The CDR3 nucleotides are TGCGCCAGCAGTGAGGTTGGGGCGGACACTGAAGCTTTCTTT. Its translation: CASSEVGADTEAFF.

This clone was seen only once. This chain uses TRBV7-9 with TRBJ1-2; D unresolved. Trimming cost V 7 bases and J 6 bases, with 30 bases left between them. The CDR3 sequence is 18 residues long. From germline, CDR1 is SEHNR and CDR2 FQNEAQ (reference sequence). The CDR3 DNA sequence: TGTGCCAGCATCAACGATGGAGGCATAAGCACAAGGGCCGATGGCTACACCTTC. Its translation: CASINDGGISTRADGYTF.

The V call is TRBV4-3, the J call TRBJ2-1; 9 bases are a match to TRBD2. The CDR3 loop spans 16 amino acids. CDR1 is LGHNA and CDR2 is YSLEER in the germline V gene. V lost 0 bases, J lost 6 bases, and 6 bases stayed unmatched. The CDR3 coding sequence is TGCGCCAGCAGCCAAGATACTCTAGCGGGGCCCAATGAGCAGTTCTTC. Translated, it gives CASSQDTLAGPNEQFF.

The V gene is TRBV5-1, the J gene TRBJ1-2; D is unresolved. CDR3 length: 14 amino acids. V lost 0 bases and J lost 1, with 7 bases in between. CDR1 and CDR2 from the germline V gene are SGHRS and YFSETQ. CDR3 sequence (DNA): TGCGCCAGCAGCTTGGGGCTCAGTAACTATGGCTACACCTTC. It codes for CASSLGLSNYGYTF.

The V gene is TRBV21-1, the J gene TRBJ2-2; the DNA was not compared with TRBD2, the D call given in the table. TRBV21-1 is a known pseudogene. The CDR3 consists of 18 residues. The CDR3 nucleotides read TGTGCCAGCAGCTGGCTTCGGAAGGGAGAAGCGGACACCGGGGAGCTGTTTTTT. Its protein is CASSWLRKGEADTGELFF.

This clone was seen only a few times. This chain uses TRBV30 with TRBJ1-2; D gene unclear. Per germline, CDR1 GTSNPN and CDR2 SVGIG (reference sequence). The V end was cut by 4 bases, the J end by 8 bases, with 8 bases between. The CDR3 runs to 10 residues. CDR3 in amino acids: CAWNGGGYTF. CDR3 DNA sequence: TGTGCCTGGAACGGAGGGGGCTACACCTTC.

This clone has ten or more counts. The rearrangement links TRBV1 to TRBJ2-1; the table's TRBD2 call for D was not verified on the DNA. TRBV1 is a documented pseudogene. The length of the CDR3 is 20 residues. CDR3 loop: CTSSQEVAGLAGGHHNEQFF. The DNA of the CDR3 is TGCACCAGCAGCCAAGAAGTAGCGGGACTAGCGGGAGGTCACCACAATGAGCAGTTCTTC.

The chain employs TRBV11-1 and TRBJ1-1; unclear D gene. The V end was cut by 1 base, the J end by 6 bases, with 9 bases between. This CDR3 region has 13 residues. Germline assignment: CDR1 SGHAT and CDR2 FQDESV (reference sequence). The CDR3 sequence is CASSLVVSAEAFF. The DNA of the CDR3 is TGTGCCAGCAGCTTAGTCGTCTCTGCTGAAGCTTTCTTT.

The chain joins TRBV1 to TRBJ1-2; TRBD1 is the table's D call and was not checked against the DNA. TRBV1 is a documented pseudogene. The CDR3 has 16 amino acids. The CDR3 reads CTSSPDRARPRYGYTF. The CDR3, as DNA: TGCACCAGCAGCCCAGACAGGGCGCGACCAAGATATGGCTACACCTTC.

This chain connects TRBV30 to TRBJ2-1; 8 bases fit TRBD1. This CDR3 comprises 12 residues. Germline values: CDR1 GTSNPN, CDR2 SVGIG (reference sequence). Trimming took 0 bases from V and 13 from J; bases not matched to a gene: 5. The CDR3 DNA reads as TGTGCCTGGAGTGTACGACAGGGGAAACAGTTCTTC. Protein: CAWSVRQGKQFF.

The chain employs TRBV9 and TRBJ2-4, with 8 bases aligning to TRBD1. The CDR3 extends over 16 amino acids. Germline CDR1 reads SGDLS; CDR2 reads YYNGEE. Trimming removed 2 bases from V and 9 bases from J; junction bases left unmatched: 13. This CDR3 is CASSVADRVLQGIQYF. CDR3 nucleotide sequence: TGTGCCAGCAGCGTCGCGGACAGGGTTTTACAAGGCATTCAGTACTTC.

The chain has TRBV5-1 and TRBJ2-3, with 8 bases that match TRBD1. Losses at the gene ends were 2 bases for V and 3 bases for J; bases not matched to a gene: 2. Germline CDR1 is SGHRS and CDR2 is YFSETQ. The CDR3 is made up of 14 amino acids. The CDR3 nucleotides read TGCGCCAGCAGCTTACAGGGGGTTACAGATACGCAGTATTTT. It is translated as CASSLQGVTDTQYF.

The chain employs TRBV27 and TRBJ2-1; D is possibly TRBD2 (6 bases). Germline V gene data show CDR1 as MNHEY and CDR2 as SMNVEV (reference sequence). CDR3 length: 18 residues. Trimming took off 3 bases at V and 3 bases at J, with 21 bases between the two ends. The CDR3 protein is CASSFWRARQLFYNEQFF. The DNA for the CDR3 is TGTGCCAGCAGTTTTTGGAGGGCGCGCCAATTATTCTACAATGAGCAGTTCTTC.

This chain joins TRBV6-2 or TRBV6-3 and TRBJ2-2; 7 bases match TRBD2. The V gene end was trimmed by 0 bases and the J gene end by 0 bases; junction bases not matched to a gene: 13. Germline assignment: CDR1 MNHEY and CDR2 SVGEGT. The CDR3 runs 20 residues. CDR3 DNA: TGTGCCAGCAGTTACTCTCTTGCCCCTCTAGCGGACACGAACACCGGGGAGCTGTTTTTT. It is translated as CASSYSLAPLADTNTGELFF.

The chain joins TRBV15 to TRBJ1-2; 8 bases are a match to TRBD1. J gave up 12 bases and V 5 bases, and 11 bases lay outside the gene matches. The CDR3 totals 13 residues. Per the germline V gene, CDR1 is LNHNV and CDR2 is YYDKDF (reference sequence). This chain's CDR3 is CATSSRDRTLNTF. CDR3 in DNA: TGTGCCACCAGCTCCCGGGACAGGACGCTAAACACCTTC.